This T cell receptor beta chain came from a study of low-dose radiotherapy and immunotherapy resistance in tumors. Study-level background: Aspirin was administered orally at 300 mg daily for four cycles, commencing on cycle 1 day 1.

This clonotype has ten or more counts. The germline V gene encodes CDR1 SGHTA and CDR2 FQGNSA. The CDR3 is made up of 15 amino acids. V was shortened by 1 base and J by 1 base, with 11 bases between the two germline ends. Time point here: before trial treatment. Alpha- and beta-chain coverage of first-strand cDNA came from TRAV- and TRBV-specific primers. The PCR that amplified TCRs ran for 20 cycles, relying on a constant-region primer and a V-primer adapter. TCRdb re-analysed the reads in MiXCR, keeping a single row per CDR3 protein. The sample has tens of thousands of distinct CDR3 sequences, roughly 29% seen once.

The source of this sequence is a male donor with rectosigmoid adenocarcinoma. This chain links TRBV7-2 with TRBJ2-7; possibly TRBD1 for D (6 bases). The sequencing here drew on PBMCs, taken before treatment. The CDR3 nucleotides read TGTGCCAGCAGCTTAGGCCTACAGGGTTCCTACGAGCAGTACTTC. Translating gives CASSLGLQGSYEQYF. The full variable domain, in which reference TRBV7-2 and TRBJ2-7 provide the parts outside the CDR3, is GAGVSQSPSNKVTEKGKDVELRCDPISGHTALYWYRQSLGQGLEFLIYFQGNSAPDKSGLPSDRFSAERTGGSVSTLTIQRTQQEDSAVYLCASSLGLQGSYEQYFGPGTRLTVT.